This TCR beta chain is from a study of blood T cell repertoires in COVID-19 (dated by TCRdb to 2019 to 2021). About the study as a whole: Samples from collaborators originated in the United States, Italy and Spain and spanned both the acute and convalescent phases of COVID-19. The material from the prospective study consisted of cDNA or gDNA derived from T cells, B-cell-depleted T cells, or PBMCs. The dataset comprised deeply sampled blood TCRbeta repertoires from subjects exposed to, actively infected with, or recovered from COVID-19. The repertoires were released in a freely available public database meant as a resource for research on the immune response to SARS-CoV-2. The samples were drawn from the first 160 participants of the ongoing ImmuneRACE study and from some 1,300 subjects provided by 6 global collaborators. Nearly every sample came with metadata listing a de-identified subject ID, COVID-19 status, age in years and sex. Where available, HLA class I and class II types were obtained from metadata supplied by the sample provider rather than from assay-based typing.

Overall study outcomes, separate from this receptor: The amount of clinical and demographic metadata varied by source and participant and was provided uncurated.

With respect to this clone: Its antigen is unknown. Per-base quality was not reported, and no clone a single base away is much larger than it.

TCRbeta CDR3 regions were amplified from genomic DNA using the immunoSEQ Assay, a bias-controlled multiplex PCR. Per the original workflow: The number of nucleated cells in each sample was estimated from the amplification of reference gene primers within the assay. To quantify the absolute abundance of each unique TCRbeta CDR3 rearrangement, sequence reads were collapsed and filtered. For each sample, productive Simpson clonality was calculated by taking the square root of Simpson's diversity index across productive rearrangements. TCRdb retrieved this table from immuneACCESS and kept in-frame rearrangements only. Not all clones are present; in checked studies, unresolved V genes account for under half, and no reason is known for the remainder. V and J calls and clone size are given by that table; D and trimming were obtained from the DNA. The sample contains 200,000 to 250,000 clones, more than 65% of them found a single time. In total, the top ten clones hold roughly 2.3% of the sample.

Whole blood was collected in K2EDTA tubes by collaborating institutions according to the institutions' own protocols. For TCRbeta analysis, collaborator samples were shipped as frozen whole blood, as isolated PBMCs, or as DNA extracted from either sample type. Source material: peripheral blood. The TCR originated in a woman in her fifties or sixties with acute or convalescent COVID-19.

The CDR3 loop reads CASSFQGADTQYF. The sequence in DNA is TGCGCCAGCAGCTTTCAGGGTGCAGATACGCAGTATTTT. The rearrangement combines TRBV5-1 with TRBJ2-3, with TRBD1 perhaps the D gene, on 5 matching bases. As encoded in the germline V gene, CDR1 is SGHRS while CDR2 is YFSETQ. From the cysteine through the phenylalanine, the CDR3 covers 13 amino acids. Only the CDR3 region is kept as DNA, spanning 39 bases read in frame from base 1. The junction carries 8 bases between V and J, which are trimmed by 2 bases and 4 bases respectively.